Detailed here is one TCR beta chain. What this receptor recognizes is not known. No base qualities exist here, and no much larger clone lies one base off it. The data belong to a study of cytomegalovirus exposure and HLA in healthy donors (dated by TCRdb to 2015 to 2018). Background for the entire study: In an earlier analysis of approximately 500 of the donors, about 270 Gb of sequence data and some 120 million unique TCR beta sequences from 180 million or so T cells were reported. An early release that covered roughly 600 HLA-typed donors contained approximately 300 gigabases of sequencing data and about 84 million unique TCR sequences. The genetic ancestry cluster associated with self-reported Caucasian donors included over 80% of the approximately 410 genotyped donors. The study aimed to test whether cataloging public T cell receptors could reveal signatures of past pathogen exposure. The study profiled the T cell repertoires of about 720 subjects by immunosequencing and related them to cytomegalovirus serostatus. Besides the first cohort of 666 subjects, a separate validation cohort made up of over a hundred different subjects was used. The study combined high-throughput TCR immunosequencing, statistical association of individual TCRs with disease status, and machine learning to predict cytomegalovirus infection status. In a later analysis, previously published TCR beta repertoires from 550 to 700 donors were re-analyzed and high-resolution HLA genotyping was added so that TCR occurrence patterns could be studied. Rather than drawing on any new phenotypic data, the later analysis identified candidate immune exposures from TCR beta sequences and the way those sequences occurred across donors. An earlier analysis of around 580 of the donors used high-throughput TCR beta sequencing to judge whether each TCR beta V gene segment behaved as functional or pseudogenic. Alongside the repertoire data, information on donor age, sex, ethnicity and CMV serostatus was compiled. In a later genetic analysis, genome-wide SNP genotypes for about three fifths of the 666 donors were used, and that subset was treated as a discovery cohort. Every repertoire in the discovery cohort had been generated on one and the same sequencing platform. HLA typing included class I and class II loci at four-digit resolution. Typing coverage varied by locus: roughly 620-630 donors for A, B, C, DRB1 and DQB1; more than 500 for DQA1; about 590 for DPA1; roughly 470 for DPB1. Because of strong linkage in the cohort, five DR-DQ haplotypes were treated as single units for association and clustering. Across about 370 genotyped donors of the cohort, an average of about 220,000 unique TCR beta nucleotide sequences per donor were sequenced, and 15% to 20% of those sequences were non-productive. Results and caveats for the whole study, not just this receptor: The authors suggested that the approach could potentially be generalized to other disease states and immunological phenotypes. The classifier was reported to diagnose cytomegalovirus status with high specificity and sensitivity in both the original cohort and the validation cohort. An association between a missense DCLRE1C variant and V-gene and J-gene trimming of TCR beta chains was found in a later genetic analysis and replicated in an independent cohort. Over 15 rarely observed V segments, including chromosome 9 orphons, were excluded from the earlier analysis of a few hundred of the donors because counts were too low. Linkage disequilibrium might explain the correlated functional status among segregating V segments, but an unknown experimental factor could not be ruled out. In this cohort, only TCR beta chains were sequenced, and detectable features were limited by the absence of alpha or paired-chain data. The study listed around 160 TCR beta chains as associated with cytomegalovirus. While some public TCRs were present in many individuals, most TCR sequences turned up only very rarely across donors. In a later analysis, most CMV-associated TCR beta chains were found to appear HLA-restricted, with HLA associations seemingly driven largely by CMV exposure. According to a later analysis, parvovirus B19, influenza, CMV and Epstein-Barr virus appeared linked to several top co-occurrence clusters. Some IMGT-functional V segments, including TRBV6-2 and TRBV6-3, could not be told apart with the 87-base-pair reads, so those segments were excluded. Strong co-occurrence of HLA alleles, especially DR and DQ, made assigning TCR associations to individual alleles difficult. A group of highly shared sequence variants was considered likely to be a technical artifact of the sequencing pipeline. The presence/absence analyses assumed that sequencing depth was roughly uniform across donors, and that assumption may not be true. CMV serostatus was the only immune exposure information available for the cohort. Specific HLA alleles were associated with some 15,000 TCR beta sequences at a false discovery rate of 0.05 in a later analysis. In a later analysis, HLA-associated TCR beta chains showed more clonal expansion and lower generation probabilities than non-associated chains that were equally common. A few of the identified cytomegalovirus-associated TCR beta chains were confirmed in vitro to be specific for cytomegalovirus antigens. In a later genetic analysis, fewer N-insertions in productive TCRs were reported among donors in an Asian-associated ancestry cluster than the approximately 710-donor mean. Because some donors lacked HLA typing at each locus, the association tests relied only on the typed subset. Broadly in line with IMGT annotations, most TCR beta V segments showed up in productive rearrangements about 90% or about 30% of the time in an earlier analysis of around 600 of the donors. A further reported finding was that TCR beta sequences accurately predicted the HLA-A and HLA-B alleles for most subjects in the first cohort. In a later analysis, TCR association rates were found to vary across HLA loci, with the most associated TCRs seen for DRB1 alleles and the fewest for HLA-C alleles.

The germline V gene gives CDR1 as MGHDK and CDR2 as SYGVNS. V is pared back by 2 bases and J by 4 bases, with 6 bases lying between the germline termini. Reading from cysteine to phenylalanine, the CDR3 counts 13 amino acids. Only the CDR3 portion is preserved as DNA: 39 bases, with reading frame beginning at the first base. The cohort consisted of 666 healthy bone marrow donors. Cohort members were all nominally healthy when sampled, although unrecorded immune exposures were likely present. The donor tested CMV seropositive and was one of the 289 seropositive cohort members. Each donor provided a peripheral blood sample, and peripheral blood mononuclear cells were used for TCR beta sequencing. Genomic DNA was extracted from the blood cell samples with the Qiagen DNeasy Blood Extraction Kit. The library was built by means of the immunoSEQ multiplex PCR assay. For the multiplex PCR, a mixture combining 60 forward primers for TCR Vbeta segments and 13 reverse primers for TCR Jbeta segments was used. Amplification of the CDR3 region of rearranged TCR beta genes was performed with a multiplex PCR assay on genomic DNA. Amplified TCR beta libraries were sequenced as 87-base-pair reads on the Illumina HiSeq System. In the authors' own workflow: A later analysis tallied roughly 76 million unique TCR beta chains across the 550 to 850 repertoires, and some 12 million of those chains were shared by two or more donors. Raw reads were error-corrected and collapsed into unique sequences by a nearest-neighbor algorithm in which closely related sequences were merged to remove PCR and sequencing errors. Alignment of CDR3 sequences to IMGT reference sequences was used to assign V, D and J gene segments. For a sequence to be retained, at least a six-nucleotide match to both a V gene segment and a J gene segment was required. A rearrangement was called productive if the CDR3 had no stop codons and remained in frame with V and J, and every other rearrangement was called non-productive. CDR3 was defined by IMGT convention, running from the second conserved V-encoded cysteine to the conserved J-encoded phenylalanine. The earlier analysis of 500 to 650 of the donors excluded any sequence lacking an unambiguous match to a single V gene segment. An earlier analysis of some 500 of the donors classified V segments as functional when productive rearrangements were above 56.7% and as segregating when the standard deviation between donors was above 5%. A statistical classification framework was built for diagnosing cytomegalovirus status from the catalog of TCR beta chain sequences. In a later analysis, TCR nucleotide sequences were compared against IMGT/GENE-DB human TR gene sequences so that V and J genes could be assigned. The TCRdist pipeline was used in a later analysis to assign CDR3 sequences and most-parsimonious VDJ recombination scenarios. In a later analysis, every TCR beta chain was defined by the combination of its CDR3 amino acid sequence and its V-gene family, and reads without a unique V-gene family were dropped. In a later analysis, fewer than 650 highly shared, low-generation-probability nucleotide sequences were removed to address suspected cross-contamination and a sequencing artifact. In a later analysis, a clonal expansion index was calculated for each public chain from normalized within-repertoire ranks of inferred template counts. In a later analysis, generation probabilities were computed with a VDJ recombination model fitted to out-of-frame rearrangements, and the resulting probabilities were checked against IGoR. A later analysis scored TCR-TCR, TCR-HLA and TCR-CMV co-occurrence with hypergeometric tests, applying a repertoire-size bias correction to TCR pairs. To estimate false discovery rates, a later analysis permuted the HLA or CMV assignments 20 times. In a later analysis, co-occurring TCRs were grouped using DBSCAN, and TCRdist sequence similarity was added for clustering within HLA-allele-positive subsets. Repertoires with fewer than 30,000 or more than 120,000 public chains, plus five repertoires with anomalous nucleotide sharing, were excluded from co-occurrence clustering. This immuneACCESS table, as held by TCRdb, lists in-frame sequences with V and J called but not all clones. Of the missing ones, under half trace to an unresolved V gene in checked studies; the others have no known cause. The DNA gave D and trimming, while V, J and clone size come from that table. The table for this sample lists around 70,000 clones; just under 80% of them were counted only once. Over 7% of the sample is in the top ten clones.

In this chain, TRBV25-1 is recombined with TRBJ1-5, with the D gene not clear enough to name. The source material was PBMCs. The sequence derives from a woman aged 40 to 50 in good health and CMV-seropositive. The CDR3 reads CASSERENQPQHF. The bases read TGTGCCAGCAGTGAACGGGAAAATCAGCCCCAGCATTTT.